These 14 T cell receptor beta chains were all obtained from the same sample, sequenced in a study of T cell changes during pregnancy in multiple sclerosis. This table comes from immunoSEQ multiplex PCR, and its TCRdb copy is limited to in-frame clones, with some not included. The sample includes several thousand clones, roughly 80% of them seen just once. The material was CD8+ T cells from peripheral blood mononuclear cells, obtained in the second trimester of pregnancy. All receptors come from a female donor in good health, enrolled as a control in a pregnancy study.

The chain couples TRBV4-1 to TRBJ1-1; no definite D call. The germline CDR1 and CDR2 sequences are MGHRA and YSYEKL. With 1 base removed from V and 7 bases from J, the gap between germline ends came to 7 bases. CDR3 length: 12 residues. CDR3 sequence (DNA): TGCGCCAGCAGCCAAGGGGCACGTGAAGCTTTCTTT. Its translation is CASSQGAREAFF.

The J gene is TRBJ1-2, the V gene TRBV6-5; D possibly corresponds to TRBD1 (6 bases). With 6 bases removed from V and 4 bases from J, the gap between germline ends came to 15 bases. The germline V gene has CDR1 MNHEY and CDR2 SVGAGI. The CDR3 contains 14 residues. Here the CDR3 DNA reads TGTGCCAGCAGCCTCAAGGGAGGGGGCTATGGCTACACCTTC. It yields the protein CASSLKGGGYGYTF.

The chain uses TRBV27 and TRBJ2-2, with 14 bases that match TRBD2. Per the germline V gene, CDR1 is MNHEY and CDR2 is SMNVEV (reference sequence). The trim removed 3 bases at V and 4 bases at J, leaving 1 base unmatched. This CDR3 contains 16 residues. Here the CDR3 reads CASSFGLAGGTGELFF. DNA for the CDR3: TGTGCCAGCAGTTTCGGACTAGCGGGAGGCACCGGGGAGCTGTTTTTT.

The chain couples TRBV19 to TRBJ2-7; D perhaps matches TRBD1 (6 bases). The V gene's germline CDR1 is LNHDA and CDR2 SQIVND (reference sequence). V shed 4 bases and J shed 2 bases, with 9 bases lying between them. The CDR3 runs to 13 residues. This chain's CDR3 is CASSTGQPYEQYF. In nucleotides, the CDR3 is TGTGCCAGTAGTACCGGACAGCCCTACGAGCAGTACTTC.

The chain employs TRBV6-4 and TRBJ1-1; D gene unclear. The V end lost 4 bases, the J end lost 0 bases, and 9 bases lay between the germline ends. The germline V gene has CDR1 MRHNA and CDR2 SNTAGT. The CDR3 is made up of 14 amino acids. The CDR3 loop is CASSANSLNTEAFF. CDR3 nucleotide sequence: TGTGCCAGCAGTGCGAACAGTTTGAACACTGAAGCTTTCTTT.

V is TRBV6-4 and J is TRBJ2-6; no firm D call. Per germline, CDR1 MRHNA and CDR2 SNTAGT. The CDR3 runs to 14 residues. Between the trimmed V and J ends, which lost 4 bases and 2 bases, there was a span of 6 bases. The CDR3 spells CASSVRAGANVLTF. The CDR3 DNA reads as TGTGCCAGCAGTGTACGGGCTGGGGCCAACGTCCTGACTTTC.

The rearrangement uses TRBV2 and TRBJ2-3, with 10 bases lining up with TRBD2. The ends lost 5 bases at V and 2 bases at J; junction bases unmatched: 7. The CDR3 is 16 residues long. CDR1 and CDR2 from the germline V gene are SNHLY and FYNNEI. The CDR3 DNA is TGTGCCAGCAGTCCGCCTAGCGGGGGCCACACAGATACGCAGTATTTT. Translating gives CASSPPSGGHTDTQYF.

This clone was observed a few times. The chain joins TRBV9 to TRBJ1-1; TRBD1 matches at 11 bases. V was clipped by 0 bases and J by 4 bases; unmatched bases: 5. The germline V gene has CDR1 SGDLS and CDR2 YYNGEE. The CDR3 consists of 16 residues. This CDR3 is CASSVGSGTGGTEAFF. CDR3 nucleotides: TGTGCCAGCAGCGTAGGTTCCGGGACAGGGGGCACTGAAGCTTTCTTT.

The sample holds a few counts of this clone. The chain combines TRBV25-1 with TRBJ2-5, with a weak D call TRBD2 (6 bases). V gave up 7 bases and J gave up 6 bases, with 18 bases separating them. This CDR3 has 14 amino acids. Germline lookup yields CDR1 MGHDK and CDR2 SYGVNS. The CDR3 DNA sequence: TGTGCCAGCACCCAAGATGCGGGGAGACAGACCCAGTACTTC. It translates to CASTQDAGRQTQYF.

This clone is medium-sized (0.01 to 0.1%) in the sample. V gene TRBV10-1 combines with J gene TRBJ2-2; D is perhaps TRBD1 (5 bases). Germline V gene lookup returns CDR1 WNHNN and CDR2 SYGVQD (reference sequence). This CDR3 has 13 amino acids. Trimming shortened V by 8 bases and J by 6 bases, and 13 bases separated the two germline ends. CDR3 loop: CASSQGRPGELFF. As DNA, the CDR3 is TGCGCCAGCTCCCAGGGCCGCCCCGGGGAGCTGTTTTTT.

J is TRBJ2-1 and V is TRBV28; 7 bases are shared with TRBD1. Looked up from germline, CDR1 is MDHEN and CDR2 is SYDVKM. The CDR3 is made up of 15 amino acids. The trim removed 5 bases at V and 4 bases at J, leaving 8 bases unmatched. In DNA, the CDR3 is TGTGCCAGCAGTCCCGACAGGGATAGGTACAATGAGCAGTTCTTC. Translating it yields CASSPDRDRYNEQFF.

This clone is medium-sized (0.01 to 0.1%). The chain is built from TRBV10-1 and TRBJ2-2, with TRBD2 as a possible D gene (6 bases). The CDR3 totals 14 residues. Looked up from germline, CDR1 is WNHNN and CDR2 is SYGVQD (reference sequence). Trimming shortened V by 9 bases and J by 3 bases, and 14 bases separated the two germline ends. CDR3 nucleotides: TGCGCCAGTCGCGGAGGGGCGGACACCGGGGAGCTGTTTTTT. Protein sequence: CASRGGADTGELFF.

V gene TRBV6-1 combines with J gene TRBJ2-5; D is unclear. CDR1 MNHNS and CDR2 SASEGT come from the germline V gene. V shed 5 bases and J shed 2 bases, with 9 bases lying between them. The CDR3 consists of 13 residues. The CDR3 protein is CASSNDFQETQYF. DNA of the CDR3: TGTGCCAGCAGTAACGACTTTCAAGAGACCCAGTACTTC.

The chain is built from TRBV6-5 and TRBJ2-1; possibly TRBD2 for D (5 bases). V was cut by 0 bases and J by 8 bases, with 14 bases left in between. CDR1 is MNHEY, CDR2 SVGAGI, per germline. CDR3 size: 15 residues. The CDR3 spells CASSYSIFSGYEQFF. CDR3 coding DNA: TGTGCCAGCAGTTACTCGATATTTTCGGGGTATGAGCAGTTCTTC.